This T cell receptor (beta chain) derives from a study of blood T cells in healthy people across ages. Study observations and caveats: When set beside aged donors, long-lived donors presented more naive CD4+ cells and higher diversity. Naive T cell percentage and TCR beta diversity correlated strongly.

This CDR3 has 15 amino acids. Germline V gene sequence: CDR1 MNHNS, CDR2 SASEGT. Trimming left V 1 base short and J 5 bases short, with 12 bases between. About this clonotype itself: What it binds is not known.

Using a J-beta primer mix together with a sample-barcoded 5' primer, a second PCR was run for roughly 6 to 11 cycles. TCRdb called the 5' RACE reads again in MiXCR, with one record for every CDR3 protein. The data show more than 1,400,000 distinct CDR3 sequences, approximately 42% seen once. The rearrangement joins TRBV6-1 to TRBJ2-1, with TRBD2 as a possible D gene (6 bases). This receptor was identified in a woman younger than 30 in good health. The sample was blood. In DNA, the CDR3 is TGTGCCAGCAGTGAAGTGGAGGGGTCTAACAATGAGCAGTTCTTC. It yields the protein CASSEVEGSNNEQFF.